The 30 T cell receptor beta chains in this list originate from one sample, sequenced in a study of cytomegalovirus exposure and HLA in healthy donors. The PCR was carried out with 60 Vbeta primers and 13 Jbeta primers. Repertoires were generated with immunoSEQ multiplex PCR, while TCRdb's copy carries only in-frame clones and drops some. The table has 82,000 or so clones, approximately 74% seen once. The sequencing input was PBMCs. All receptors derive from a woman between 45 and 60 years old in good health and CMV-seropositive.

This clone was detected a few times. The chain couples TRBV11-2 to TRBJ2-7; 11 bases map to TRBD2. The V gene's germline CDR1 is SGHAT and CDR2 FQNNGV. The CDR3 runs to 15 residues. Trimming removed 6 bases from V and 7 bases from J; junction bases left unmatched: 11. Here the CDR3 reads CASRQLAGALGEQYF. CDR3 DNA sequence: TGTGCCAGCAGGCAACTAGCGGGAGCCTTGGGGGAGCAGTACTTC.

The rearrangement links TRBV29-1 to TRBJ1-1; maybe TRBD1 (6 bases). V dropped 4 bases and J dropped 1 base, with 19 bases sitting between them. The CDR3 covers 16 residues. Germline CDR1 and CDR2: SQVTM and ANQGSEA. The chain's CDR3 is CSVVLFGGHKNTEAFF. The CDR3, as DNA: TGCAGCGTTGTGTTGTTTGGGGGACACAAGAACACTGAAGCTTTCTTT.

The rearrangement links TRBV29-1 to TRBJ2-7, with 8 positions matching TRBD2. V gave up 5 bases and J gave up 0 bases; unmatched junction bases: 6. CDR3 size: 14 residues. Germline assignment: CDR1 SQVTM and CDR2 ANQGSEA. CDR3 region: CSVQTSASSYEQYF. For the CDR3, the DNA is TGCAGCGTTCAGACTAGCGCAAGCTCCTACGAGCAGTACTTC.

This clone came up once. The chain employs TRBV4-1 and TRBJ2-7; 15 positions match TRBD2. V lost 1 base, J lost 0 bases, and 4 bases stayed unmatched. CDR1 and CDR2 (germline): MGHRA, YSYEKL. The CDR3 runs 18 residues. The CDR3 here is CASSQGTSGRGSSYEQYF. For the CDR3, the DNA is TGCGCCAGCAGCCAAGGGACTAGCGGGAGGGGTAGCTCCTACGAGCAGTACTTC.

The V gene is TRBV7-9, the J gene TRBJ2-7; weak D call: TRBD2 (6 bases). V dropped 8 bases and J dropped 0 bases, with 17 bases sitting between them. CDR1 is SEHNR, CDR2 FQNEAQ, per germline (reference sequence). The CDR3 covers 15 residues. For the CDR3, the DNA is TGTGCCAGCGTCCTGGGTAGCGGCCTCTCCTACGAGCAGTACTTC. Translation: CASVLGSGLSYEQYF. Supplemented by reference TRBV7-9 and TRBJ2-7, the full variable domain reads DTGVSQNPRHKITKRGQNVTFRCDPISEHNRLYWYRQTLGQGPEFLTYFQNEAQLEKSRLLSDRFSAERPKGSFSTLEIQRTEQGDSAMYLCASVLGSGLSYEQYFGPGTRLTVT.

This chain connects TRBV19 to TRBJ2-1, with D perhaps TRBD2 (6 bases). This CDR3 is built from 15 residues. Germline lookup yields CDR1 LNHDA and CDR2 SQIVND (reference sequence). The V end lost 10 bases, the J end lost 0 bases, and 16 bases lay between the germline ends. CDR3 nucleotide sequence: TGTGCCACTCTCCCTCGGGGGAGCTCCTACAATGAGCAGTTCTTC. Translating it yields CATLPRGSSYNEQFF. Complete variable domain (other parts from reference TRBV19 and TRBJ2-1): DGGITQSPKYLFRKEGQNVTLSCEQNLNHDAMYWYRQDPGQGLRLIYYSQIVNDFQKGDIAEGYSVSREKKESFPLTVTSAQKNPTAFYLCATLPRGSSYNEQFFGPGTRLTVL.

The count of this clone is one. The rearrangement links TRBV18 to TRBJ2-3; D ambiguous. Per germline, CDR1 KGHSH and CDR2 LQKENI. Trimming shortened V by 2 bases and J by 4 bases, and 4 bases separated the two germline ends. The CDR3 sequence is 12 residues long. The CDR3 sequence is CASSPEADTQYF. In DNA form, the CDR3 reads TGTGCCAGCTCACCAGAGGCAGATACGCAGTATTTT.

This clone occurred a few times. The chain is built from TRBV18 and TRBJ2-3, with D perhaps matching TRBD1 (6 bases). CDR1 KGHSH and CDR2 LQKENI come from the germline V gene. Trimming removed 1 base from V and 1 base from J, with 9 bases in between. This CDR3 region has 15 residues. CDR3 sequence: CASSPRDTRTDTQYF. CDR3 coding DNA: TGTGCCAGCTCACCACGGGACACCCGCACAGATACGCAGTATTTT.

The chain couples TRBV18 to TRBJ1-1; 7 nucleotides agree with TRBD1. Germline V gene data show CDR1 as KGHSH and CDR2 as LQKENI. The CDR3 is 15 amino acids. The junction had 7 bases not matched to a gene; V was cut back by 6 bases and J by 0 bases. The CDR3 nucleotides read TGTGCCAGCTCCCGGGACAGCCCCATGAACACTGAAGCTTTCTTT. Translation: CASSRDSPMNTEAFF.

The chain carries TRBV9 and TRBJ1-1; TRBD1 is a possible D gene (5 bases). V was shortened by 3 bases and J by 5 bases, with 20 bases between the two germline ends. CDR3 size: 16 residues. From germline, CDR1 is SGDLS and CDR2 YYNGEE. The CDR3 nucleotides are TGTGCCAGCAGCGGTAGCCAGGGATATAGACGGACTGAAGCTTTCTTT. Protein sequence: CASSGSQGYRRTEAFF.

The rearrangement joins TRBV7-3 to TRBJ2-3, with D unclear. The ends were cut back, 5 bases at V and 4 bases at J, with 13 bases in the middle. Germline CDR1 is SGHTA and CDR2 is FQGTGA. There are 14 residues in the CDR3. The CDR3 protein is CASSPASLPDTQYF. The CDR3 coding sequence is TGTGCCAGCAGCCCTGCTTCACTCCCAGATACGCAGTATTTT.

A remark on this clone: Germline is not matched at one junction end, which may reflect a read error. This sample includes further DNA sequences coding for the same CDR3. The chain joins TRBV30 to TRBJ2-2; weak D call: TRBD2 (6 bases). The V gene's germline CDR1 is GTSNPN and CDR2 SVGIG (reference sequence). The CDR3 has 14 amino acids. The chain's CDR3 is CAWRWDWNTGELFF. As DNA, the CDR3 is TGCGCCTGGAGGTGGGACTGGAACACCGGGGAGCTGTTTTTT.

The CDR3 loop is CATSKREGGDTQYF. The CDR3 coding sequence is TGTGCCACCAGCAAGCGGGAGGGCGGAGATACGCAGTATTTT. The V call is TRBV15, the J call TRBJ2-3; 10 nucleotides match TRBD2. The germline gives CDR1 LNHNV, CDR2 YYDKDF (reference sequence). V lost 4 bases and J lost 5; bases outside the gene matches: 3. This CDR3 region has 14 residues.

This chain links TRBV5-5 with TRBJ2-7, with 12 bases identical to TRBD2. V gave up 0 bases and J gave up 1 base; unmatched junction bases: 5. This CDR3 comprises 17 residues. CDR1 is SGHKS and CDR2 is YYEKEE in the germline V gene (reference sequence). For the CDR3, the DNA is TGTGCCAGCAGCTTGGAGGCTAGCGGGAGGGTGTCCTACGAGCAGTACTTC. Translation gives CASSLEASGRVSYEQYF. Together with reference TRBV5-5 and TRBJ2-7, the CDR3 gives the full variable domain: DAGVTQSPTHLIKTRGQQVTLRCSPISGHKSVSWYQQVLGQGPQFIFQYYEKEERGRGNFPDRFSARQFPNYSSELNVNALLLGDSALYLCASSLEASGRVSYEQYFGPGTRLTVT.

The chain carries TRBV7-9 and TRBJ1-2; tentative D call: TRBD1 (5 bases). V gave up 6 bases and J gave up 0 bases, with 11 bases separating them. Germline lookup yields CDR1 SEHNR and CDR2 FQNEAQ (reference sequence). The CDR3 length is 14 residues. The CDR3 is CASSFDRTNYGYTF. DNA of the CDR3: TGTGCCAGCAGTTTTGACAGAACTAACTATGGCTACACCTTC. Drawing the rest from reference TRBV7-9 and TRBJ1-2, the complete variable domain is DTGVSQNPRHKITKRGQNVTFRCDPISEHNRLYWYRQTLGQGPEFLTYFQNEAQLEKSRLLSDRFSAERPKGSFSTLEIQRTEQGDSAMYLCASSFDRTNYGYTFGSGTRLTVV.

The J gene is TRBJ2-1, the V gene TRBV19; TRBD1 is a possible D gene (6 bases). This CDR3 contains 15 residues. Germline V gene lookup returns CDR1 LNHDA and CDR2 SQIVND (reference sequence). Trimming removed 4 bases at V and 7 bases at J, with 17 bases between. CDR3 nucleotides: TGTGCCAGTAGTAGCGACCTACAGGGCGGGAATGAGCAGTTCTTC. As protein: CASSSDLQGGNEQFF.

V and J are TRBV4-1 and TRBJ2-1; D is perhaps TRBD2 (6 bases). Trimming took off 4 bases at V and 8 bases at J, with 12 bases between the two ends. This CDR3 spans 13 amino acids. From germline, CDR1 is MGHRA and CDR2 YSYEKL. CDR3 coding DNA: TGCGCCAGCAGCCGGGCTCGGGACTATGAGCAGTTCTTC. Translated: CASSRARDYEQFF.

The rearrangement joins TRBV29-1 to TRBJ2-3; D possibly corresponds to TRBD2 (6 bases). CDR1 and CDR2 (germline): SQVTM, ANQGSEA. V was cut by 2 bases and J by 2 bases, with 11 bases left in between. This CDR3 contains 14 residues. CDR3: CSVEKASATDTQYF. As DNA, the CDR3 is TGCAGCGTTGAAAAAGCTAGCGCCACAGATACGCAGTATTTT.

The chain employs TRBV19 and TRBJ2-7; 8 nucleotides align to TRBD1. The trim removed 10 bases at V and 2 bases at J, leaving 7 bases unmatched. This CDR3 contains 13 residues. Germline CDR1 LNHDA, CDR2 SQIVND (reference sequence). The CDR3 sequence is CATEDRVTYEQYF. The CDR3 coding sequence is TGTGCCACCGAGGACAGGGTAACCTACGAGCAGTACTTC.

The chain employs TRBV11-2 and TRBJ1-4, with D unresolved. Germline lookup yields CDR1 SGHAT and CDR2 FQNNGV. V lost 8 bases and J 2 bases, leaving 9 bases between the germline ends. The CDR3 is 13 amino acids. In nucleotides, the CDR3 is TGTGCCAGCCAGCGGAATACTAATGAAAAACTGTTTTTT. Translated: CASQRNTNEKLFF.

The CDR3 bases are TGTGCCAGTAGTACGACTAGCGGGATCACCTACGAGCAGTACTTC. Its protein product is CASSTTSGITYEQYF. The V call is TRBV19, the J call TRBJ2-7, with 11 positions matching TRBD2. The trim removed 4 bases at V and 2 bases at J, leaving 4 bases unmatched. CDR3 length equals 15 residues. Germline V lookup: CDR1 LNHDA, CDR2 SQIVND (reference sequence).

The chain is built from TRBV11-2 and TRBJ1-5, with 7 bases matching TRBD1. The V gene end was trimmed by 1 base and the J gene end by 9 bases; junction bases not matched to a gene: 6. CDR1 and CDR2 from the germline V gene are SGHAT and FQNNGV. The CDR3 is made up of 14 amino acids. In nucleotides, the CDR3 is TGTGCCAGCAGCTTAGGACAGGGAATGTTGCCCCAGCATTTT. This encodes CASSLGQGMLPQHF.

V gene TRBV2 combines with J gene TRBJ2-2, with 7 bases identical to TRBD2. The length of the CDR3 is 14 residues. J gave up 6 bases and V 6 bases, and 7 bases lay outside the gene matches. The germline V gene has CDR1 SNHLY and CDR2 FYNNEI. The CDR3 here is CASSMTSNPGELFF. CDR3 nucleotides: TGTGCCAGCAGCATGACTAGCAACCCCGGGGAGCTGTTTTTT.

This chain uses TRBV29-1 with TRBJ1-1; possibly TRBD1 for D (5 bases). From germline, CDR1 is SQVTM and CDR2 ANQGSEA. There are 12 residues in the CDR3. Trimming took off 4 bases at V and 10 bases at J, with 16 bases between the two ends. The CDR3 DNA follows: TGCAGCGTTGGTGTGGGGACTGTGGGAGCTTTCTTT. Its translation is CSVGVGTVGAFF.

In this sample, this clone turned up once. The chain has TRBV10-1 and TRBJ1-1, with TRBD1 identical over 9 bases. The ends lost 6 bases at V and 3 bases at J; junction bases unmatched: 5. The CDR3 has 14 residues. The germline gives CDR1 WNHNN, CDR2 SYGVQD (reference sequence). This CDR3 reads CASSADRGDTEAFF. The CDR3 nucleotides are TGCGCCAGCAGCGCTGACAGGGGGGACACTGAAGCTTTCTTT.

The gene calls are TRBV28 and TRBJ2-5; D gene unclear. Germline CDR1 reads MDHEN; CDR2 reads SYDVKM. CDR3 length: 14 amino acids. Between the trimmed V and J ends, which lost 6 bases and 6 bases, there was a span of 17 bases. The CDR3 sequence is CASSQATLLKTQYF. The CDR3 DNA reads as TGTGCCAGCAGCCAGGCAACCCTCCTAAAGACCCAGTACTTC.

The gene calls are TRBV7-9 and TRBJ1-2, with 8 bases fitting TRBD1. Germline CDR1 SEHNR, CDR2 FQNEAQ (reference sequence). There are 15 residues in the CDR3. V trimming: 5 bases; J trimming: 4 bases; junction bases outside the gene matches: 9. The CDR3 sequence: CASSGEDRGVYGYTF. CDR3 sequence (DNA): TGTGCCAGCAGCGGAGAAGACAGGGGCGTCTATGGCTACACCTTC.

This clone was counted a few times. The chain joins TRBV4-1 to TRBJ1-1; D gene uncertain. V was shortened by 0 bases and J by 5 bases, with 7 bases between the two germline ends. The CDR3 has 13 residues. Looked up from germline, CDR1 is MGHRA and CDR2 is YSYEKL. The CDR3 DNA sequence: TGCGCCAGCAGCCAAGATAGAGATACTGAAGCTTTCTTT. This encodes CASSQDRDTEAFF.

The chain has TRBV6-5 and TRBJ2-7; TRBD1 aligns across 10 bases. The germline gives CDR1 MNHEY, CDR2 SVGAGI. CDR3 length equals 13 residues. Trimming removed 8 bases from V and 3 bases from J; junction bases left unmatched: 4. In DNA, the CDR3 is TGTGCCAGCGGGGGACAGGGGCACTACGAGCAGTACTTC. Protein product: CASGGQGHYEQYF.

V gene TRBV9 combines with J gene TRBJ2-5, with 13 bases lining up with TRBD2. The CDR3 has 16 residues. J was trimmed by 5 bases and V by 3 bases; bases with no gene match: 7. Germline loops: CDR1 SGDLS, CDR2 YYNGEE. For the CDR3, the DNA is TGTGCCAGCAGCGGAGGGACTAGCGGGATGATGGAGACCCAGTACTTC. Protein sequence: CASSGGTSGMMETQYF.